These 18 T cell receptor beta chains were sequenced from one sample in a study of blood T cells in healthy people across ages. Combining a sample-barcoded 5' primer with a J-beta primer mix, a second PCR ran for about 7 to 11 cycles. TCRdb re-derived calls from the 5' RACE reads in MiXCR, one entry per CDR3 protein. Found here are approximately 1.5 million distinct CDR3 sequences, approximately 42% of them singletons; the top ten hold roughly 3.7%. The sample consisted of blood. Receptors originate from a woman younger than 35 in good health.

This clonotype has just a few counts. The CDR3 bases are TGTGCCAGCAGTTTTGGGGCTGGGAAGGAGACCCAGTACTTC. Its protein product is CASSFGAGKETQYF. The rearrangement links TRBV12-3 or TRBV12-4 to TRBJ2-5; a weak D match, TRBD1 (5 bases). The CDR3 extends over 14 amino acids. V was clipped by 3 bases and J by 5 bases, with 13 bases between them.

This sequence joins TRBV11-2 and TRBJ2-7; a possible D gene is TRBD2 (6 bases). The CDR3 runs 15 residues. The germline gives CDR1 SGHAT, CDR2 FQNNGV. Trimming took off 4 bases at V and 6 bases at J, with 19 bases between the two ends. The CDR3 nucleotides are TGTGCCAGCAGCTACCTCGACAGCTACGGGGGCGAGCAGTACTTC. Amino acids: CASSYLDSYGGEQYF.

The V gene is TRBV27, the J gene TRBJ2-5, with D hard to call. The better agreement between TRBJ2-7 and the DNA end casts doubt on the J call. Germline assignment: CDR1 MNHEY and CDR2 SMNVEV (reference sequence). The CDR3 runs to 15 residues. CDR3 loop: CASSSGLRFSYEQYF. For the CDR3, the DNA is TGTGCCAGCAGTTCCGGTCTCCGGTTTAGCTACGAGCAGTACTTC.

This clonotype was picked up a small number of times. The genes are TRBV29-1 and TRBJ2-1; 10 nucleotides line up with TRBD2. This CDR3 has 11 residues. Trimming took 4 bases from V and 15 from J; bases not matched to a gene: 6. Germline V lookup: CDR1 SQVTM, CDR2 ANQGSEA. The CDR3 reads CSVAAGGGLFF. Here the CDR3 DNA reads TGCAGCGTTGCAGCGGGAGGGGGGCTGTTCTTC.

The rearrangement joins TRBV20-1 to TRBJ2-1; D is unresolved. The CDR3 is 13 residues long. The germline gives CDR1 DFQATT, CDR2 SNEGSKA (reference sequence). Trimming pared 3 bases from V and 7 bases from J, leaving 13 bases between. CDR3 protein: CSARPSSLNEQFF. In DNA, the CDR3 is TGCAGTGCTAGGCCCAGCTCGTTGAATGAGCAGTTCTTC.

The V call is TRBV15, the J call TRBJ2-2; 13 bases fit TRBD2. Unmatched junction bases numbered 5, after V lost 3 bases and J lost 4 bases. The CDR3 covers 17 residues. Germline CDR1 is LNHNV and CDR2 is YYDKDF (reference sequence). The CDR3 reads CATSSRLAGGRTGELFF. The CDR3 DNA reads TGTGCCACCAGCAGCAGACTAGCGGGGGGCCGCACCGGGGAGCTGTTTTTT.

The chain employs TRBV5-1 and TRBJ2-7, with D tentatively TRBD2 (5 bases). V lost 2 bases and J 2 bases, leaving 14 bases between the germline ends. There are 15 residues in the CDR3. Germline V gives CDR1 SGHRS, CDR2 YFSETQ. In DNA, the CDR3 is TGCGCCAGCAGCTTAAGGCCTAGCAGTACCTACGAGCAGTACTTC. It specifies CASSLRPSSTYEQYF.

In its sample, this clonotype was seen a few times. CDR3 amino acids: CASSRTSEYNEQFF. The DNA of the CDR3 is TGCGCCAGCAGCCGGACTAGCGAATACAATGAGCAGTTCTTC. The genes are TRBV5-1 and TRBJ2-1; 9 bases align to TRBD2. The CDR3 spans 14 residues. Trimming at V came to 4 bases and at J to 4 bases, leaving 3 bases not matched to a gene. Germline V gene data show CDR1 as SGHRS and CDR2 as YFSETQ.

This clonotype was seen a handful of times. J is TRBJ2-1 and V is TRBV28; 8 bases fit TRBD1. Germline V gene lookup returns CDR1 MDHEN and CDR2 SYDVKM. CDR3 length: 14 amino acids. The trim removed 2 bases at V and 8 bases at J, leaving 5 bases unmatched. The CDR3 protein is CASSLPQGAHEQFF. The CDR3 DNA reads TGTGCCAGCAGTTTACCCCAGGGGGCCCATGAGCAGTTCTTC.

This chain uses TRBV10-3 with TRBJ1-4, with D perhaps TRBD1 (6 bases). Germline CDR1 is ENHRY and CDR2 is SYGVKD. V lost 3 bases, J lost 8 bases, and 10 bases lay in between. This CDR3 spans 13 amino acids. In DNA form, the CDR3 reads TGTGCCATCAGTGATAGAGGGGGAGAAAAACTGTTTTTT. Protein sequence: CAISDRGGEKLFF.

The J gene is TRBJ2-7, the V gene TRBV7-2, with a tentative D call TRBD1 (6 bases). The CDR3 has 15 residues. Germline V gene lookup returns CDR1 SGHTA and CDR2 FQGNSA. Trimming removed 2 bases from V and 5 bases from J, with 16 bases in between. The CDR3 reads CASSLISGTGNEQYF. CDR3 coding DNA: TGTGCCAGCAGCTTAATTTCAGGTACAGGGAACGAGCAGTACTTC.

V usage is TRBV12-3 or TRBV12-4 and J usage is TRBJ2-3, with TRBD1 matching over 7 bases. The CDR3 spans 13 residues. The V segment lost 3 bases and the J segment 6 bases; nucleotides outside the gene matches: 3. CDR3 nucleotide sequence: TGTGCCAGCAGTTTTAAGGGGGCGGATACGCAGTATTTT. Amino acid sequence: CASSFKGADTQYF.

J is TRBJ1-2 and V is TRBV4-3; D may be TRBD1 (5 bases). Trimming removed 1 base at V and 6 bases at J, with 15 bases between. CDR3 length equals 15 residues. Germline CDR1 reads LGHNA; CDR2 reads YSLEER. The CDR3 loop reads CASSQVQGRRDGYTF. DNA of the CDR3: TGCGCCAGCAGCCAAGTGCAGGGACGGAGAGATGGCTACACCTTC.

The chain uses TRBV20-1 and TRBJ2-1, with 8 bases fitting TRBD2. CDR3 length equals 15 residues. CDR1 DFQATT and CDR2 SNEGSKA come from the germline V gene (reference sequence). V gave up 5 bases and J gave up 5 bases; unmatched junction bases: 11. Written as DNA, the CDR3 is TGCAGTGCTCATAGCGGGACTAGTCTAAACAATGAGCAGTTCTTC. It yields the protein CSAHSGTSLNNEQFF.

The chain has TRBV28 and TRBJ2-7; no definite D call. The V gene lost 5 bases and the J gene lost 6 bases, with 8 bases spanning the gap. The CDR3 has 11 residues. Germline CDR1 reads MDHEN; CDR2 reads SYDVKM. This chain's CDR3 is CASSGYSEQYF. The CDR3 DNA reads TGTGCCAGCAGTGGATACAGCGAGCAGTACTTC.

J is TRBJ1-1 and V is TRBV7-2; possible D gene TRBD1, 6 bases. The CDR3 contains 16 residues. Germline CDR1 reads SGHTA; CDR2 reads FQGNSA. V was trimmed by 6 bases and J by 3 bases, leaving 20 bases between them. The CDR3 DNA is TGTGCCAGCAGTTCCTGGGGGGCGCGGCGGTACACTGAAGCTTTCTTT. Its translation is CASSSWGARRYTEAFF.

V usage is TRBV3-1 and J usage is TRBJ2-3; 8 nucleotides match TRBD2. The germline V gene has CDR1 LGHDT and CDR2 YNNKEL (reference sequence). The CDR3 sequence is 18 residues long. J gave up 4 bases and V 5 bases, and 17 bases lay outside the gene matches. The chain's CDR3 is CASSARVRSGGRADTQYF. CDR3 nucleotide sequence: TGTGCCAGCAGCGCCAGGGTGCGCAGCGGGGGTAGGGCAGATACGCAGTATTTT.

With regard to this clonotype: A read error is possible here, since a much larger clone lies one base away. V is TRBV28 and J is TRBJ2-7, with TRBD2 matching over 10 bases. CDR1 MDHEN and CDR2 SYDVKM come from the germline V gene. J was trimmed by 4 bases and V by 6 bases; bases with no gene match: 3. The CDR3 covers 13 residues. DNA for the CDR3: TGTGCCAGCAGACGAGCGGGAGGGTACGAGCAGTACTTC. Translated: CASRRAGGYEQYF.